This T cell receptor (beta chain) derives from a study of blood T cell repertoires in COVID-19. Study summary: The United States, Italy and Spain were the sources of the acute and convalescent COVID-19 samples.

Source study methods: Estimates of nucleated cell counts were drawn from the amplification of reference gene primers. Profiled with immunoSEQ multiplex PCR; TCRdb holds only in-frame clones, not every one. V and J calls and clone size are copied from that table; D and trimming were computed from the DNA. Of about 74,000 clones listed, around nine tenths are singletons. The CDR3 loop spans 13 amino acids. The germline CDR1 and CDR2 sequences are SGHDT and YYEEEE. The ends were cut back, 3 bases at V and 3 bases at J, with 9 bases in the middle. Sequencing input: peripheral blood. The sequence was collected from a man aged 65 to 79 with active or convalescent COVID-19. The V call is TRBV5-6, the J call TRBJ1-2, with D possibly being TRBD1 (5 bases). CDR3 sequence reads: CASSSTGDYGYTF. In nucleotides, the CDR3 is TGTGCCAGCAGCTCTACAGGTGACTATGGCTACACCTTC.